This TCR beta chain was sequenced in a study of response to subunit inactivated influenza vaccine. Regarding the study as a whole: A suggestion made by the authors is that each seasonal influenza vaccination recruits few new T cells.

There are a few counts of this clonotype. Antigen: not known. Germline V gene lookup returns CDR1 SGHTA and CDR2 FQGTGA. V was clipped by 0 bases and J by 5 bases; unmatched bases: 6. There are 16 residues in the CDR3. Each CDR3 protein is one row after TCRdb ran MiXCR on the RT-PCR reads. The table shows over 150,000 distinct CDR3 sequences, with around 11% occurring only once. This chain connects TRBV7-3 to TRBJ2-2, with 7 positions matching TRBD1. Sequenced here: CD8+ T cells sorted from PBMCs, sampled 23 months after vaccination. This clonotype was sampled from a man between 50 and 69 years old who received an inactivated influenza vaccine. The CDR3 DNA reads TGTGCCAGCAGCTTAACTTGGACAGGATATACCGGGGAGCTGTTTTTT. Translation: CASSLTWTGYTGELFF.